A selection of T cell receptor beta chains follows, all from one sample in a study of naive and memory T cell subsets. From the UMI-ligation and nested PCR reads, TCRdb called clonotypes with MiXCR, one entry per CDR3 protein. The data hold more than 20,000 distinct CDR3 sequences, with roughly 5.2% observed a single time. The sequenced sample consisted of blood. The receptors derive from an adult in good health. The CDR3 runs from the conserved cysteine through the conserved F or W. D genes are given only for firm matches. Where a row states a size, it is once, few, many or the class of an expanded clone; other rows omit it.

j_gene: TRBJ2-7; abundance: NA; d_gene: TRBD1; v_gene: TRBV6-5; CDR3nt: TGTGCCAGCAGTTACTCTGACAGGGGCTTTGAGCAGTACTTC; CDR3aa: CASSYSDRGFEQYF
j_gene: TRBJ2-2; abundance: many; d_gene: TRBD1; v_gene: TRBV7-2; CDR3nt: TGTGCCAGCAGCCAGGGGGCAGGGAGGCGGAACACCGGGGAGCTGTTTTTT; CDR3aa: CASSQGAGRRNTGELFF
j_gene: TRBJ2-6; abundance: many; d_gene: NA; v_gene: TRBV12-3/TRBV12-4; CDR3nt: TGTGCCGGGTGGGGCTCTGGGGCCAACGTCCTGACTTTC; CDR3aa: CAGWGSGANVLTF
j_gene: TRBJ2-1; abundance: many; d_gene: TRBD2; v_gene: TRBV6-2/TRBV6-3; CDR3nt: TGTGCCAGCAGTTTAACTAGCGGGAGCGGCAATGAGCAGTTCTTC; CDR3aa: CASSLTSGSGNEQFF
j_gene: TRBJ2-7; abundance: many; d_gene: TRBD1; v_gene: TRBV12-3/TRBV12-4; CDR3nt: TGTGCCAGCAGTTTTGGGACAGGGACGGTCGAGCAGTACTTC; CDR3aa: CASSFGTGTVEQYF
j_gene: TRBJ1-1; abundance: many; d_gene: NA; v_gene: TRBV12-3/TRBV12-4; CDR3nt: TGTGCCAGCAGTTTTGAGGCCGCGGTGAACACTGAAGCTTTCTTT; CDR3aa: CASSFEAAVNTEAFF
j_gene: TRBJ1-5; abundance: many; d_gene: TRBD1; v_gene: TRBV7-2; CDR3nt: TGTGCCAGCAGCTTCGGGACAGGGCTAGGTCAGCCCCAGCATTTT; CDR3aa: CASSFGTGLGQPQHF
j_gene: TRBJ1-4; abundance: many; d_gene: NA; v_gene: TRBV9; CDR3nt: TGTGCCAGCAGCCCCCGTGGGGGAATGACTAATGAAAAACTGTTTTTT; CDR3aa: CASSPRGGMTNEKLFF
j_gene: TRBJ2-3; abundance: many; d_gene: NA; v_gene: TRBV7-3; CDR3nt: TGTGCCAGCAGCTCCCCCACAGATACGCAGTATTTT; CDR3aa: CASSSPTDTQYF
j_gene: TRBJ2-1; abundance: medium-sized; d_gene: NA; v_gene: TRBV7-9; CDR3nt: TGTGCCAGCAGCTTAGCGGGACTCCGTCACTACAATGAGCAGTTCTTC; CDR3aa: CASSLAGLRHYNEQFF
j_gene: TRBJ1-1; abundance: many; d_gene: NA; v_gene: TRBV28; CDR3nt: TGTGCCAGCAGTCTTACAGGTTCTTCCGAGGGGAACACTGAAGCTTTCTTT; CDR3aa: CASSLTGSSEGNTEAFF
j_gene: TRBJ1-4; abundance: few; d_gene: NA; v_gene: TRBV7-9; CDR3nt: TGTGCCAGCAGCTTAGAAGGGGCCCGTAATGAAAAACTGTTTTTT; CDR3aa: CASSLEGARNEKLFF
j_gene: TRBJ2-7; abundance: few; d_gene: TRBD2; v_gene: TRBV19; CDR3nt: TGTGCCAGTAGTCCCCGCGGAGCGGGAGGCCAGGTCGAGCAGTACTTC; CDR3aa: CASSPRGAGGQVEQYF
j_gene: TRBJ2-7; abundance: many; d_gene: NA; v_gene: TRBV6-6; CDR3nt: TGTGCCAGCAGTTACACCTCGACCGGGCAGTACTTC; CDR3aa: CASSYTSTGQYF
j_gene: TRBJ2-1; abundance: many; d_gene: NA; v_gene: TRBV7-9; CDR3nt: TGTGCCAGCAGCTCCTTCAGCATGGGGGCCTACAATGAGCAGTTCTTC; CDR3aa: CASSSFSMGAYNEQFF
j_gene: TRBJ2-1; abundance: few; d_gene: TRBD2; v_gene: TRBV28; CDR3nt: TGTGCCAGCAGTTTGGGGGACTATCCTGCCTACAATGAGCAGTTCTTC; CDR3aa: CASSLGDYPAYNEQFF
j_gene: TRBJ1-6; abundance: many; d_gene: NA; v_gene: TRBV20-1; CDR3nt: TGCAGTGCTAGTTTGCAGAGCTCCTATAATTCACCCCTCCACTTT; CDR3aa: CSASLQSSYNSPLHF
j_gene: TRBJ1-5; abundance: NA; d_gene: TRBD1; v_gene: TRBV2; CDR3nt: TGTGCCAGCACTCTCGACAGGGGAAGCAATCAGCCCCAGCATTTT; CDR3aa: CASTLDRGSNQPQHF
j_gene: TRBJ1-1; abundance: many; d_gene: NA; v_gene: TRBV14; CDR3nt: TGTGCCAGCAGCCAACTGCTGAACACTGAAGCTTTCTTT; CDR3aa: CASSQLLNTEAFF
j_gene: TRBJ1-5; abundance: many; d_gene: NA; v_gene: TRBV20-1; CDR3nt: TGCAGTGCTCCCGTCCAGCCCCAGCATTTT; CDR3aa: CSAPVQPQHF
j_gene: TRBJ2-6; abundance: few; d_gene: TRBD1; v_gene: TRBV2; CDR3nt: TGTGCCAGCAGTGAAGTCCGGACAGGGGGCGTTGGAGGCGGGGCCAACGTCCTGACTTTC; CDR3aa: CASSEVRTGGVGGGANVLTF
j_gene: TRBJ1-2; abundance: NA; d_gene: NA; v_gene: TRBV19; CDR3nt: TGTGCCAGTAGCCCAACCGGGCCCAAGGGGGTCGGCTACACCTTC; CDR3aa: CASSPTGPKGVGYTF
j_gene: TRBJ2-1; abundance: few; d_gene: TRBD1; v_gene: TRBV20-1; CDR3nt: TGCAGTGCTAGAGAAGACAGGGGATCAATCAATGAGCAGTTCTTC; CDR3aa: CSAREDRGSINEQFF
j_gene: TRBJ2-5; abundance: many; d_gene: TRBD1; v_gene: TRBV7-2; CDR3nt: TGTGCCAGCAGCTTAGGACAGGGCTTCGAGACCCAGTACTTC; CDR3aa: CASSLGQGFETQYF
j_gene: TRBJ1-1; abundance: many; d_gene: TRBD1; v_gene: TRBV27; CDR3nt: TGTGCCAGCAGTTTATCTACCACAGGGGTAGGTGAAGCTTTCTTT; CDR3aa: CASSLSTTGVGEAFF
j_gene: TRBJ2-7; abundance: many; d_gene: NA; v_gene: TRBV20-1; CDR3nt: TGCAGTGCTAGCGGGACCTACGAGCAGTACTTC; CDR3aa: CSASGTYEQYF
j_gene: TRBJ1-1; abundance: many; d_gene: NA; v_gene: TRBV3-1; CDR3nt: TGTGCCAGCAGCCAAGATGGGCGGTCGAACACTGAAGCTTTCTTT; CDR3aa: CASSQDGRSNTEAFF
j_gene: TRBJ1-2; abundance: many; d_gene: TRBD1; v_gene: TRBV14; CDR3nt: TGTGCCAGCAGCCAGGGACAGGGAAACTATGGCTACACCTTC; CDR3aa: CASSQGQGNYGYTF
j_gene: TRBJ2-5; abundance: many; d_gene: TRBD1; v_gene: TRBV5-5; CDR3nt: TGTGCCAGCAGCTTGACAGGGGCAGAGACCCAGTACTTC; CDR3aa: CASSLTGAETQYF